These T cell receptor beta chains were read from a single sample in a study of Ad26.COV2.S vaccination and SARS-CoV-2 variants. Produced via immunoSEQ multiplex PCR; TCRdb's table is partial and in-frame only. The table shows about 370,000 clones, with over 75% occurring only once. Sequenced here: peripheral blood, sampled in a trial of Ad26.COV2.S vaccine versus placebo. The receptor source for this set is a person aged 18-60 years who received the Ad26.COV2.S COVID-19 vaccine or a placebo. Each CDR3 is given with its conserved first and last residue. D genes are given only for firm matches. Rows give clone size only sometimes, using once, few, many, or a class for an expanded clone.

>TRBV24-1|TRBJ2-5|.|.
TGTGCCACCAGCAATACCGGGGCTCGGGAGACCCAGTACTTC
CATSNTGARETQYF
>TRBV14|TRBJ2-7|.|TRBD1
TGTGCCAGCAGCCTTAGACAGGGGTCGGGAGAGCAGTACTTC
CASSLRQGSGEQYF
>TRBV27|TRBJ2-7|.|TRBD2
TGTGCCAGCAGGACCATTCGGGGGGGACTCTACGAGCAGTACTTC
CASRTIRGGLYEQYF
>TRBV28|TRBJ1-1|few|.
TGTGCCAGCAGTTTAGTAAGCACTGAAGCTTTCTTT
CASSLVSTEAFF
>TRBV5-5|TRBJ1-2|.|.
TGTGCCAGCAGCTTGGCGGCAGGGTATTGGAGGCCTTATGGCTACACCTTC
CASSLAAGYWRPYGYTF
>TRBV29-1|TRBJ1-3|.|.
TGCAGCGTTGAAGATTGGGGGGACACCATATATTTT
CSVEDWGDTIYF
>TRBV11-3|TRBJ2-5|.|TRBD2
TGTGCCAGCAGCAGTAGCGGGGAGACCCAGTACTTC
CASSSSGETQYF
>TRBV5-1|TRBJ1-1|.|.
TGCGCCAGCAGCTTGGGGTTTCCCAGCCCTGAAGCTTTCTTT
CASSLGFPSPEAFF
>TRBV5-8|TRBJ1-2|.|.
TGTGCCAGCGCAGGTTTAGGCCGATCTGGCTATGGCTACACCTTC
CASAGLGRSGYGYTF
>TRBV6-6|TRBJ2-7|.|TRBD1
TGTGCCAGCGCCGGGACAGGGACGACCTACGAGCAGTACTTC
CASAGTGTTYEQYF
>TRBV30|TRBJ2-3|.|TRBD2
TGTGCCTGGAGTGACCCCCCCAGCGGGAGGGGAGATACGCAGTATTTT
CAWSDPPSGRGDTQYF
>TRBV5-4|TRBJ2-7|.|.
TGTGCCAGCAGCTTCGACAGCTGGGAGCAGTACTTC
CASSFDSWEQYF
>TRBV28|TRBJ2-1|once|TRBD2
TGTGCCAGCAGTTTGGGACTAGCGGGAGGGACCCCCAGGAGCTCCTACAATGAGCAGTTCTTC
CASSLGLAGGTPRSSYNEQFF
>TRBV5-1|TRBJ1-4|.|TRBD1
TGCGCCAGCAGCTTGGAAGGGGGCGTTGAAAAACTGTTTTTT
CASSLEGGVEKLFF